This entry concerns a single TCR beta chain. Its target is unknown. This entry is derived from a study of shared clonotypes between healthy human individuals. Regarding the study as a whole: Clonotype sharing among donors was thought likely to change with sequencing depth. Some clonotypes were shared by all four sorted-subset donors, while others were not shared. The non-shared ones had lower generation probabilities than the shared ones.

In the naive CD8 group, cells lacked CD45RO and were positively selected for CCR7, so terminally differentiated effector memory CD45RA+ cells were left out. Only in-frame clones appear in the TCRdb table, and some are missing; sequencing was by immunoSEQ multiplex PCR. This sample has more than 500,000 clones, with roughly 95% found just once. Sequencing used naive CD8+ T cells sorted from blood. The sequence derives from a woman aged 25 to 39 in good health.

The CDR3 sequence is CASSTRTSGYNEQFF. The CDR3 DNA reads as TGTGCCAGCAGCACCCGGACTAGCGGCTACAATGAGCAGTTCTTC. V gene TRBV9 combines with J gene TRBJ2-1; 10 positions agree with TRBD2. The CDR3 is made up of 15 amino acids. V dropped 4 bases and J dropped 3; count of bases not matched to a gene: 4. The germline CDR1 and CDR2 sequences are SGDLS and YYNGEE.